This T cell receptor beta chain comes out of a study of chemoradiotherapy in HPV16-positive cancers (dated by TCRdb to between 2021 and 2023). For the wider study: Candidate HPV-specific T-cell clones and common TCR motifs were defined by functional T-cell assays performed on cells from a couple of HPV16-positive patients. Whether T-cell immunity against the HPV oncoproteins E6 and E7 changes during chemoradiotherapy and whether survival is affected by this immunity were examined in the study. The candidate HPV-specific TCRs and motifs were subsequently tracked in TCR repertoires obtained from 70 to 95 patients with HPV-related cancers.

According to the germline V gene (reference sequence), CDR1 reads SEHNR and CDR2 reads FQNEAQ. V and J are trimmed by 5 bases and 1 base, and the gene matches miss 4 bases of the junction. The CDR3 runs 15 residues from the cysteine to the phenylalanine. The CDR3 DNA has 45 bases and is translated from base 1. Concerning this clone itself: Its antigen target is currently unknown. There are no base qualities to consult, and no much larger clone falls within one base.

Library preparation used the immunoSEQ multiplex PCR assay. TCRdb took this table from immuneACCESS and kept in-frame rearrangements with V and J called. Such tables lack part of the clones; where checked against another copy, unresolved V genes explain under half of the gap, and the rest is unexplained. The sample yields over 10,000 clones; approximately 80% were counted once. Clones ranked in the top ten supply approximately 1.4% of the sample. Repertoires were sampled repeatedly over the course of chemoradiotherapy so that clonal expansion in the tumor microenvironment could be followed. The investigation overall reported the following: Only two HPV16-positive patients were used to derive the functional definition of HPV-specific T cells, and the survival association was reported for HPV16-positive patients. Expansion of candidate HPV-specific clones and E7-related TCR motifs was observed in the tumor microenvironment during treatment, whereas no such expansion was observed for non-HPV-specific T cells. In HPV16-positive patients, expansion of HPV-responsive T cells during chemoradiotherapy was associated with improved recurrence-free survival.

The biological material was taken from a patient who underwent chemoradiotherapy. The receptor's source is a human donor with HPV-associated anogenital cancer. The rearranged segments are TRBV7-9 and TRBJ1-3, with 8 bases in between that match TRBD1. The DNA sequence follows: TGTGCCAGCAGCCCTACAGGGGGATCTGGAAACACCATATATTTT. Its product reads: CASSPTGGSGNTIYF.